The 13 T cell receptor beta chains listed next were all sequenced from one sample in a study of Ad26.COV2.S vaccination and SARS-CoV-2 variants. TCRdb's table, derived via immunoSEQ multiplex PCR, lists solely in-frame clones and lacks some. The sample lists around 300,000 clones; 85% to 90% were seen once. Treatment of the sample: over 15 received Ad26.COV2.S at low or high dose, single or two shots; about 5 received placebo; per-sample allocation not given. Samples came from day 63 after the first vaccine or placebo injection. The starting material was peripheral blood, obtained in a trial of Ad26.COV2.S vaccine versus placebo. The origin of the receptors is a person between 18 and 65 years old who received the Ad26.COV2.S COVID-19 vaccine or a placebo.

The CDR3 here is CAISDPPGQVNTEAFF. The CDR3 bases are TGTGCCATCAGTGACCCTCCCGGACAGGTTAACACTGAAGCTTTCTTT. The genes are TRBV10-3 and TRBJ1-1; 7 nucleotides match TRBD1. CDR3 length equals 16 residues. In germline, CDR1 is ENHRY, CDR2 SYGVKD. V trimming: 3 bases; J trimming: 2 bases; junction bases outside the gene matches: 9.

This CDR3 is CASSLGWGDQETQYF. The DNA of the CDR3 is TGTGCCAGCAGCTTAGGGTGGGGGGACCAAGAGACCCAGTACTTC. The V gene is TRBV7-2, the J gene TRBJ2-5; tentative D call: TRBD2 (6 bases). V was trimmed by 1 base and J by 0 bases, leaving 9 bases between them. This CDR3 comprises 15 residues. Germline V gene data show CDR1 as SGHTA and CDR2 as FQGNSA. Combining the CDR3 with reference TRBV7-2 and TRBJ2-5 gives the whole variable domain GAGVSQSPSNKVTEKGKDVELRCDPISGHTALYWYRQSLGQGLEFLIYFQGNSAPDKSGLPSDRFSAERTGGSVSTLTIQRTQQEDSAVYLCASSLGWGDQETQYFGPGTRLLVL.

The V gene is TRBV6-5, the J gene TRBJ1-5; tentatively, D is TRBD1 (5 bases). The CDR3 totals 14 residues. Germline V gene sequence: CDR1 MNHEY, CDR2 SVGAGI. Trimming stripped 8 bases from V and 4 bases from J, with 15 bases between. CDR3 residues: CASGWDLSNQPQHF. For the CDR3, the DNA is TGTGCCAGCGGATGGGACTTATCGAATCAGCCCCAGCATTTT.

The chain uses TRBV12-3 or TRBV12-4 and TRBJ1-2; D uncertain. V was trimmed by 1 base and J by 8 bases, leaving 11 bases between them. This CDR3 contains 13 residues. The chain's CDR3 is CASSLGPQRGYTF. CDR3 bases: TGTGCCAGCAGTTTAGGCCCCCAAAGGGGCTACACCTTC.

The chain's CDR3 is CASSQDRGRAAQYF. DNA for the CDR3: TGTGCCAGCAGCCAAGATCGGGGGCGGGCCGCGCAGTATTTT. The chain employs TRBV3-1 (or the pseudogene TRBV3-2) and TRBJ2-3; D is tentatively TRBD1 or TRBD2 (6 bases each). Between the trimmed V and J ends, which lost 0 bases and 10 bases, there was a span of 14 bases. The CDR3 loop spans 14 amino acids. Germline V CDR1 and CDR2: LGHDT, YNNKEL (reference sequence).

This rearrangement joins TRBV7-9 to TRBJ1-1; D might be TRBD1 (5 bases). Germline V CDR1 and CDR2: SEHNR, FQNEAQ (reference sequence). Trimming stripped 5 bases from V and 0 bases from J, with 10 bases between. The CDR3 contains 14 residues. CDR3 in amino acids: CASSTDKVNTEAFF. The CDR3 coding sequence is TGTGCCAGCAGCACGGACAAGGTGAACACTGAAGCTTTCTTT.

The chain uses TRBV5-6 and TRBJ1-2, with D unresolved. With 4 bases removed from V and 0 bases from J, the gap between germline ends came to 7 bases. Germline CDR1 SGHDT, CDR2 YYEEEE. There are 13 residues in the CDR3. CDR3 in DNA: TGTGCCAGCAGCCCGGGCCCTAACTATGGCTACACCTTC. The encoded protein is CASSPGPNYGYTF.

The V call is TRBV7-8, the J call TRBJ1-5; 10 bases line up with TRBD1. The ends lost 4 bases at V and 6 bases at J; junction bases unmatched: 6. The CDR3 has 15 amino acids. Germline CDR1 SGHVS, CDR2 FQNEAQ. This chain's CDR3 is CASSSTGGSSQPQHF. The CDR3 coding sequence is TGTGCCAGCAGCTCGACAGGGGGCTCGAGTCAGCCCCAGCATTTT.

The CDR3 DNA is TGCAGCGTTCAAAGACAGGGCCACAATGAGCAGTTCTTC. This encodes CSVQRQGHNEQFF. The genes are TRBV29-1 and TRBJ2-1; 7 nucleotides align to TRBD1. This CDR3 has 13 residues. Germline assignment: CDR1 SQVTM and CDR2 ANQGSEA. Trimming cost V 5 bases and J 5 bases; bases outside gene matches: 6.

The rearrangement joins TRBV7-2 to TRBJ1-2; the match to TRBD1 covers 9 bases. This CDR3 has 16 amino acids. Germline assignment: CDR1 SGHTA and CDR2 FQGNSA. After removal of 1 base from V and 7 bases from J, the junction contained 10 bases not matched to a gene. CDR3 DNA: TGTGCCAGCAGCTTAGAAAATCCCGGGACAGGGTTTGGCTACACCTTC. It specifies CASSLENPGTGFGYTF.

The chain recombines TRBV7-2 with TRBJ2-7; tentative D call: TRBD2 (6 bases). Germline CDR1 is SGHTA and CDR2 is FQGNSA. Trimming removed 5 bases from V and 0 bases from J, with 14 bases in between. The CDR3 length is 15 residues. The CDR3 DNA is TGTGCCAGCAGCCTTGAAGGACTAACCTCCTACGAGCAGTACTTC. This encodes CASSLEGLTSYEQYF.

V is TRBV12-3 or TRBV12-4 and J is TRBJ2-7; D not resolved. This CDR3 has 13 amino acids. Trimming shortened V by 2 bases and J by 2 bases, and 7 bases separated the two germline ends. CDR3 residues: CASSLTGAYEQYF. The CDR3 nucleotides are TGTGCCAGCAGTTTAACGGGCGCCTACGAGCAGTACTTC.

The gene calls are TRBV25-1 and TRBJ1-2; D is possibly TRBD1 (5 bases). This CDR3 is built from 13 residues. Trimming removed 6 bases at V and 3 bases at J, with 11 bases between. Germline V gene sequence: CDR1 MGHDK, CDR2 SYGVNS. This chain's CDR3 is CASREGRDYGYTF. The CDR3 coding sequence is TGTGCCAGCAGAGAGGGGCGCGACTATGGCTACACCTTC.